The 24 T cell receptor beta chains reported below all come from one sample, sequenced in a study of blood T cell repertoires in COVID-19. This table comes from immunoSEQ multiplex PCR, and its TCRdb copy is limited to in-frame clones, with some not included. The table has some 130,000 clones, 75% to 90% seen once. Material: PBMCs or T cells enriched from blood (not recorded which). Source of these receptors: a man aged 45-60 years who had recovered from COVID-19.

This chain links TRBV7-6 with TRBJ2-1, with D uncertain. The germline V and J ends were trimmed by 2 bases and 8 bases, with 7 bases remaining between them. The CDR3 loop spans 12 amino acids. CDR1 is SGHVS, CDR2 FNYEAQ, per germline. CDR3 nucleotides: TGTGCCAGCAGCTTAAACTCCGATGAGCAGTTCTTC. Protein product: CASSLNSDEQFF.

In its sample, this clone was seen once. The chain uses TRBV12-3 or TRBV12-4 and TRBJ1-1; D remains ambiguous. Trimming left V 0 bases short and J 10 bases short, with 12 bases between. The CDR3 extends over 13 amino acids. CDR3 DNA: TGTGCCAGCAGTTTAGCAAGAGGAACTCCAGCTTTCTTT. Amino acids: CASSLARGTPAFF.

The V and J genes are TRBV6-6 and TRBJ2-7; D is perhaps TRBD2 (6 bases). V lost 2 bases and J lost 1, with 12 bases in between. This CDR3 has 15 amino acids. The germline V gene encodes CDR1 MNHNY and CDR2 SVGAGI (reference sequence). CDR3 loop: CASSYGQGRSYEQYF. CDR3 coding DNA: TGTGCCAGCAGTTACGGTCAAGGGAGGTCCTACGAGCAGTACTTC.

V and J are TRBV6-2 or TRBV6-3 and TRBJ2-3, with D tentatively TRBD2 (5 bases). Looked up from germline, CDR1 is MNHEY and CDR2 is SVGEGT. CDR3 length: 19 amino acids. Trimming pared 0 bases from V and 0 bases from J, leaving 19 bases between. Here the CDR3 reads CASSYSNLPGSSSTDTQYF. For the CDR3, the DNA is TGTGCCAGCAGTTACTCCAACCTTCCGGGGTCCTCTAGCACAGATACGCAGTATTTT.

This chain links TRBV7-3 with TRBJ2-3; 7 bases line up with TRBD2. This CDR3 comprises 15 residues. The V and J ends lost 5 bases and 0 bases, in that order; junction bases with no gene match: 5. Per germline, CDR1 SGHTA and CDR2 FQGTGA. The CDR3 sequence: CASSLSGMSTDTQYF. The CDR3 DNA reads TGTGCCAGCAGCCTGAGCGGGATGAGCACAGATACGCAGTATTTT.

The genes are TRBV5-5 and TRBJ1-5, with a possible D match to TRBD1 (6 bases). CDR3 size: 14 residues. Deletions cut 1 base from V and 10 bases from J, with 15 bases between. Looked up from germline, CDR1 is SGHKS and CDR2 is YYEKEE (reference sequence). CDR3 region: CASSLPLLGQPQHF. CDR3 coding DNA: TGTGCCAGCAGCTTGCCCCTGTTGGGACAACCCCAGCATTTT.

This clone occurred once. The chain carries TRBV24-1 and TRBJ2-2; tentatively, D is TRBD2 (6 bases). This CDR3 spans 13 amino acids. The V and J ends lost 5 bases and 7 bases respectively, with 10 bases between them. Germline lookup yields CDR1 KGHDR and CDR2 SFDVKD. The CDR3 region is CATSAWGDGELFF. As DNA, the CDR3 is TGTGCCACCAGTGCCTGGGGGGACGGGGAGCTGTTTTTT.

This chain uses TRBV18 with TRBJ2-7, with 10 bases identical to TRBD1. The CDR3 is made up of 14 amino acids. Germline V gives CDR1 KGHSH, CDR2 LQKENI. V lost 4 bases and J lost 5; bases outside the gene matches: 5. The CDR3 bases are TGTGCCAGCTCACTCCTGACAGGGGGCCACGAGCAGTACGTC. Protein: CASSLLTGGHEQYV.

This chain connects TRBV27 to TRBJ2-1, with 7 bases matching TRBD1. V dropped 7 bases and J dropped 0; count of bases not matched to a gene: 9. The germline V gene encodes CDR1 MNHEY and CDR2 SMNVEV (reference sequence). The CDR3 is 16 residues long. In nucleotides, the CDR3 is TGTGCCAGCACTACAGGGGCGCTCGCCTCCTACAATGAGCAGTTCTTC. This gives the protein CASTTGALASYNEQFF.

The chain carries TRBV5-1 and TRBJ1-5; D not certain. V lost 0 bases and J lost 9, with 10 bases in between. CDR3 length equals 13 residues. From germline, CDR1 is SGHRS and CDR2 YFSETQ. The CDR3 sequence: CASSLESAGPQHF. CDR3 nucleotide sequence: TGCGCCAGCAGCTTGGAATCAGCGGGGCCCCAGCATTTT.

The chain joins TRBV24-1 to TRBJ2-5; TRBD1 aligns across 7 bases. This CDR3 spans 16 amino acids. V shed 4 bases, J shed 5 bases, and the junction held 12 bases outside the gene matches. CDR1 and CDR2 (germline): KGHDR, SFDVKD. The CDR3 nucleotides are TGTGCCACCAGTGAACCACAACAGGGGAATCACGAGACCCAGTACTTC. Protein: CATSEPQQGNHETQYF.

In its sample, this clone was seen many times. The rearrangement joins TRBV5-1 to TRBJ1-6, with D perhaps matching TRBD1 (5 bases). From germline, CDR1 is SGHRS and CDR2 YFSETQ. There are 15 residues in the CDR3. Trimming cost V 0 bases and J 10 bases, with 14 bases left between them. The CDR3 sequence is CASSLDGGRGSPLHF. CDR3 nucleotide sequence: TGCGCCAGCAGCTTGGACGGGGGAAGGGGATCACCCCTCCACTTT.

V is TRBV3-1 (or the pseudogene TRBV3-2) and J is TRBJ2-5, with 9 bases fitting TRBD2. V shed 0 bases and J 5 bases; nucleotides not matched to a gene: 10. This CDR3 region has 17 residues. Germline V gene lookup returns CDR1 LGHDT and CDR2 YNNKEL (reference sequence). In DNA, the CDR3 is TGTGCCAGCAGCCAAGATCCTGCGGGGGGGCGAGGTGAGACCCAGTACTTC. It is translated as CASSQDPAGGRGETQYF.

The CDR3 DNA sequence: TGTGCCAGCAGCTTAGGGGATGGAGGAGCGGGAGCGCAGTTCTTC. Encoded protein: CASSLGDGGAGAQFF. The chain has TRBV11-3 and TRBJ2-1, with 8 bases matching TRBD2. Per germline, CDR1 SGHNT and CDR2 YENEEA. The CDR3 has 15 residues. The V segment lost 1 base and the J segment 12 bases; nucleotides outside the gene matches: 11.

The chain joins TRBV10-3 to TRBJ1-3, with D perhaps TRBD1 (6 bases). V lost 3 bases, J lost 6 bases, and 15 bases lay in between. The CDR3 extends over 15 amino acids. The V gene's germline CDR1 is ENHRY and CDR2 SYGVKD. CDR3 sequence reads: CAISEGGFAKNTIYF. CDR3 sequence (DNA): TGTGCCATCAGTGAAGGGGGATTCGCAAAAAACACCATATATTTT.

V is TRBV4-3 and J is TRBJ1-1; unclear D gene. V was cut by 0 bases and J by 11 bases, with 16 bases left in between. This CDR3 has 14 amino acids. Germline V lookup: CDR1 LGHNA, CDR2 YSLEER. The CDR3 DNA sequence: TGCGCCAGCAGCCAAGATCATTGGATTAGCGACGCTTTCTTT. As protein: CASSQDHWISDAFF.

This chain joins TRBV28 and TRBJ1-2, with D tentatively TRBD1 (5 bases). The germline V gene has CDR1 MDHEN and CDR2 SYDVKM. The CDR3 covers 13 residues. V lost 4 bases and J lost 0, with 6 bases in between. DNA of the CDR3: TGTGCCAGCAGTTACAGGCCTAACTATGGCTACACCTTC. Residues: CASSYRPNYGYTF.

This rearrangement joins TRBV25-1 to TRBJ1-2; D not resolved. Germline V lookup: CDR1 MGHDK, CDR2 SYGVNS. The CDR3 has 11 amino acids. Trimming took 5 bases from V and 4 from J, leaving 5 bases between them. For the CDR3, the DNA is TGTGCCAGCAGTTATAGCTATGGCTACACCTTC. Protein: CASSYSYGYTF.

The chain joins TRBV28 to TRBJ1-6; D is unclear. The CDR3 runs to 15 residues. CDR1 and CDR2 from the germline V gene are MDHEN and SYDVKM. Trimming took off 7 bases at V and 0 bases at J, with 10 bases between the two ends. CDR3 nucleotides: TGTGCCAGCAAGATCCCTAGCTCCTATAATTCACCCCTCCACTTT. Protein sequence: CASKIPSSYNSPLHF.

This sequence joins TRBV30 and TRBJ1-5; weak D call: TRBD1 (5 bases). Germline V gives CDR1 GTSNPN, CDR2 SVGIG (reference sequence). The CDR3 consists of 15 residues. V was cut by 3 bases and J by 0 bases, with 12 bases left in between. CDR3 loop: CAWSLLRDSNQPQHF. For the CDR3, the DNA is TGTGCCTGGAGCCTTCTCAGGGATAGCAATCAGCCCCAGCATTTT.

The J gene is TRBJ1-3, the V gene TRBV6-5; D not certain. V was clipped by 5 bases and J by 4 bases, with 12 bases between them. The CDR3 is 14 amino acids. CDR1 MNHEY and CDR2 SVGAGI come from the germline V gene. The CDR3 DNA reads TGTGCCAGCAGTAAGAGGTCGTCAGGAAACACCATATATTTT. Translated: CASSKRSSGNTIYF.

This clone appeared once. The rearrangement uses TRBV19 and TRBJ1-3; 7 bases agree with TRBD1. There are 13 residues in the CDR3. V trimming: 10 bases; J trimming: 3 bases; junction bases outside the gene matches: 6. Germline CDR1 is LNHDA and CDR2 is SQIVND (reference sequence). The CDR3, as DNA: TGTGCCACTCAGGGGGTGATTGGAAACACCATATATTTT. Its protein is CATQGVIGNTIYF.

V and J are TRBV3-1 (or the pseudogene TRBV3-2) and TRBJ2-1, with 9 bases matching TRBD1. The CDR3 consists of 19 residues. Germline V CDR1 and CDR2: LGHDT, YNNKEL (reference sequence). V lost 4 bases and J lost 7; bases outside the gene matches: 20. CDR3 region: CASSPIQTGGGYWRNEQFF. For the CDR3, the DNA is TGTGCCAGCAGCCCGATCCAAACAGGGGGCGGTTACTGGAGAAATGAGCAGTTCTTC.

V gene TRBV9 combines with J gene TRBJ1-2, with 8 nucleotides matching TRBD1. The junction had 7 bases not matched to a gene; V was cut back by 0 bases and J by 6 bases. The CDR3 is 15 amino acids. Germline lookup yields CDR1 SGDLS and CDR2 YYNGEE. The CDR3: CASSVVAGGRDGYTF. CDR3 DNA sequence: TGTGCCAGCAGCGTAGTCGCAGGGGGCCGTGATGGCTACACCTTC.